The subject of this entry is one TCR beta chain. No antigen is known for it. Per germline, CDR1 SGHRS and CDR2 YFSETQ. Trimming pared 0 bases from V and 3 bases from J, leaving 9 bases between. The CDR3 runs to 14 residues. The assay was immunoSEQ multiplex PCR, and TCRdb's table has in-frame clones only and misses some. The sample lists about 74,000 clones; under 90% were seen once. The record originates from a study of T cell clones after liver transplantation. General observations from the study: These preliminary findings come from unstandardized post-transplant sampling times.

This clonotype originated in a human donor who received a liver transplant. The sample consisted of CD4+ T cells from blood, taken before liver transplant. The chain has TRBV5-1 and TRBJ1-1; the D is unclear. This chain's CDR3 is CASSLEASYTEAFF. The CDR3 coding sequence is TGCGCCAGCAGCTTGGAGGCCAGCTACACTGAAGCTTTCTTT.